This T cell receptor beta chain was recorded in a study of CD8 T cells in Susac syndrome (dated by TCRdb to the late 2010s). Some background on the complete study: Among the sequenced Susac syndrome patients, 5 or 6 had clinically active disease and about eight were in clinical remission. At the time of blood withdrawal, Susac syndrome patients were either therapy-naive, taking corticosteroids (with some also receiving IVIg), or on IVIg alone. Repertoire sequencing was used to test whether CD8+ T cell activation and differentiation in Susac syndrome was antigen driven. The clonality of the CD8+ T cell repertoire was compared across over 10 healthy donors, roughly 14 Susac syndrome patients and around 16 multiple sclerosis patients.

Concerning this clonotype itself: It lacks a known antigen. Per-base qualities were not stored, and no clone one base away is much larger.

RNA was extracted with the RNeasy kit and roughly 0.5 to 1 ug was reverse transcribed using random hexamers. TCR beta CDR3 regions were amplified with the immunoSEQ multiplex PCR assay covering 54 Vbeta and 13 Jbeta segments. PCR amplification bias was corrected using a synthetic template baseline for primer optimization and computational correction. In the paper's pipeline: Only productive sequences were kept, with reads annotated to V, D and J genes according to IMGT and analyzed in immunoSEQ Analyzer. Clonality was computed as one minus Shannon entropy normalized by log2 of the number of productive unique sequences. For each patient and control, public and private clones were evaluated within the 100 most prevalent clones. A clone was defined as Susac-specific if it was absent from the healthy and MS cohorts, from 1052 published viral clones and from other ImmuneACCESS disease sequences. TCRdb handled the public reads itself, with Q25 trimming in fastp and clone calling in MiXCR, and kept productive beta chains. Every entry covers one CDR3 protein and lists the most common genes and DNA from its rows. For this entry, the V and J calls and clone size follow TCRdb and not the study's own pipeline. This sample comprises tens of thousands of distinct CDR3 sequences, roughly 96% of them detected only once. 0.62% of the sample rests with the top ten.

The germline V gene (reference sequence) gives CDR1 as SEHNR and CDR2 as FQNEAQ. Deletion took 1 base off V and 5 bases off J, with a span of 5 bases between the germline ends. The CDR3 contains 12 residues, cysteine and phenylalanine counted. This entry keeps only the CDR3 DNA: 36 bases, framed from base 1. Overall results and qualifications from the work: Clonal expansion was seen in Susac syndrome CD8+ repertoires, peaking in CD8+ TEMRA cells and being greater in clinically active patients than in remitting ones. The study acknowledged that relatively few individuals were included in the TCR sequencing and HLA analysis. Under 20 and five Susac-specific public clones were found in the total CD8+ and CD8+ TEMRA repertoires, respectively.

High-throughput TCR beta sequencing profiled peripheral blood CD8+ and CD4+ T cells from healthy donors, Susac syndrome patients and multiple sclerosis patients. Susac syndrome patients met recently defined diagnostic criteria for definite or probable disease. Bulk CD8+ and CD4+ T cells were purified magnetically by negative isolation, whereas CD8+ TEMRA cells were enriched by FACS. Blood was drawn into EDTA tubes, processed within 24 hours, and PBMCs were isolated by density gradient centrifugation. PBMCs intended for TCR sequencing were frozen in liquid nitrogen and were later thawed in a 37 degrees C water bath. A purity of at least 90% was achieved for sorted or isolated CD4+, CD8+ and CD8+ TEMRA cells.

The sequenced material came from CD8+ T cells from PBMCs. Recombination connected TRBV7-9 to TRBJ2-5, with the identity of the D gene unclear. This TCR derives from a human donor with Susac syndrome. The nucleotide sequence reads TGTGCCAGCAGCTTAGACCCGGAGACCCAGTACTTC. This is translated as CASSLDPETQYF.